This T cell receptor beta chain was documented in a study of T cells in localized non-small cell lung cancer. Here immunoSEQ multiplex PCR was the method, and the copy in TCRdb shows in-frame clones only, minus some. This table has 40,000 or so clones, approximately 84% appearing once. V shed 4 bases and J shed 3 bases, with 10 bases lying between them. Germline V gene data show CDR1 as KGHSH and CDR2 as LQKENI. The CDR3 is made up of 13 amino acids. The receptor was isolated from a man between 40 and 70 years old with stage I lung adenocarcinoma. The J gene is TRBJ2-7, the V gene TRBV18, with D perhaps TRBD1 or TRBD2 (6 bases each). The sequencing here drew on peripheral blood, taken before any cancer treatment. CDR3 sequence: CASSLGGGYEQYF. As DNA, the CDR3 is TGTGCCAGCTCACTTGGAGGGGGCTACGAGCAGTACTTC.